The clone carrying this T cell receptor (beta chain) was observed at least ten times. The target antigen is unknown. These data belong to a study of identical twins. Study-level results: Researchers reported excess low generation probability among twin-shared out-of-frame alpha sequences. One should note that invariant MAIT and iNKT cells could partly confound zero-insertion analyses. Weaker excess twin sharing was observed in beta out-of-frame sequences.

Using its own MiXCR run on the 5' RACE reads, TCRdb lists one record per CDR3 protein. The table shows fewer than 350,000 distinct CDR3 sequences, with about 8% occurring only once. This sample was also put to use in a study of yellow fever vaccine responses in identical twins.

This clonotype was sampled from a woman aged 18-30 years in good health. The sample comprised memory (CD45RO+) T cells sorted from blood.

The CDR3, as DNA: TGTGCCAGCAGGGACCATCGGGACAGGGGTTCTTTGGAAGCTTTCTTT. This sequence encodes CASRDHRDRGSLEAFF. V gene TRBV6-1 combines with J gene TRBJ1-1, with TRBD1 matching over 10 bases. There are 16 residues in the CDR3. Per the germline V gene, CDR1 is MNHNS and CDR2 is SASEGT. The junction had 15 bases not matched to a gene; V was cut back by 6 bases and J by 8 bases.